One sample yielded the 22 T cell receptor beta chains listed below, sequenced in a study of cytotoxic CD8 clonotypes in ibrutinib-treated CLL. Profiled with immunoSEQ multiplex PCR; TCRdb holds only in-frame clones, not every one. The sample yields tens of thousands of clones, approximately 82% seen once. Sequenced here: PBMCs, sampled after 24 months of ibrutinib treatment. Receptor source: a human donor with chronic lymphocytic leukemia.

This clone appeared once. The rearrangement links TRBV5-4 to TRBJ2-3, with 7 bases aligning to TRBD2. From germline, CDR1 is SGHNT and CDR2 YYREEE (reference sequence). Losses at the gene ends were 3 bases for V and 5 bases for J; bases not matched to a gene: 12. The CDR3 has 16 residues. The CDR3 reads CASSYSGLVSGDTQYF. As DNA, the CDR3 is TGTGCCAGCAGCTATTCCGGACTAGTATCCGGAGATACGCAGTATTTT. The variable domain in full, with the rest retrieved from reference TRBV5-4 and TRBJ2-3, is ETGVTQSPTHLIKTRGQQVTLRCSSQSGHNTVSWYQQALGQGPQFIFQYYREEENGRGNFPPRFSGLQFPNYSSELNVNALELDDSALYLCASSYSGLVSGDTQYFGPGTRLTVL.

CDR3: CASSIRLAGYNEQFF. The CDR3 nucleotides are TGTGCCAGTAGTATTAGACTAGCGGGATACAATGAGCAGTTCTTC. The V call is TRBV19, the J call TRBJ2-1, with 11 bases lining up with TRBD2. V trimming: 3 bases; J trimming: 4 bases; junction bases outside the gene matches: 2. Germline CDR1 is LNHDA and CDR2 is SQIVND (reference sequence). The CDR3 loop spans 15 amino acids. The full variable domain, in which reference TRBV19 and TRBJ2-1 provide the parts outside the CDR3, is DGGITQSPKYLFRKEGQNVTLSCEQNLNHDAMYWYRQDPGQGLRLIYYSQIVNDFQKGDIAEGYSVSREKKESFPLTVTSAQKNPTAFYLCASSIRLAGYNEQFFGPGTRLTVL.

This CDR3 is CASSLDSNEQFF. The CDR3 region has the DNA TGTGCCAGCAGCTTAGATAGTAATGAGCAGTTCTTC. The chain combines TRBV11-3 with TRBJ2-1, with D unresolved. CDR1 SGHNT and CDR2 YENEEA come from the germline V gene. Trimming took 0 bases from V and 7 from J, leaving 4 bases between them. The CDR3 runs 12 residues. Full variable domain (missing parts from reference TRBV11-3 and TRBJ2-1): EAGVVQSPRYKIIEKKQPVAFWCNPISGHNTLYWYLQNLGQGPELLIRYENEEAVDDSQLPKDRFSAERLKGVDSTLKIQPAELGDSAVYLCASSLDSNEQFFGPGTRLTVL.

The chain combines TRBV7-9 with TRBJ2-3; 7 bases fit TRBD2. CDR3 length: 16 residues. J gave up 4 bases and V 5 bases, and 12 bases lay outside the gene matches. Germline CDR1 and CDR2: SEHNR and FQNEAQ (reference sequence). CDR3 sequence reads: CASSDLLAGVSDTQYF. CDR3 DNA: TGTGCCAGCAGCGACTTACTCGCGGGAGTCTCAGATACGCAGTATTTT.

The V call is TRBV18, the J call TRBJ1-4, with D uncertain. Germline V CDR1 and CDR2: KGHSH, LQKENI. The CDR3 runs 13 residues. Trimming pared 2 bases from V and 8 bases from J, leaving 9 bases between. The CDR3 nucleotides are TGTGCCAGCTCACCAAACAGATCGGAAAAACTGTTTTTT. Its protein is CASSPNRSEKLFF.

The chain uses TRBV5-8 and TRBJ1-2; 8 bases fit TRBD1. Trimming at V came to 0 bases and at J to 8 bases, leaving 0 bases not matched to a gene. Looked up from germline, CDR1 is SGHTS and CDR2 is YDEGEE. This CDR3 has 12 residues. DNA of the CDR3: TGTGCCAGCAGCTTGGACAGGGGGGGCTACACCTTC. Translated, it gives CASSLDRGGYTF.

CDR3 coding DNA: TGTGCCAGTACAAATTCGGGGGGAAGGAAGGATGGCTACACCTTC. This gives the protein CASTNSGGRKDGYTF. The chain carries TRBV6-6 and TRBJ1-2; tentative D call: TRBD1 (5 bases). The germline V gene has CDR1 MNHNY and CDR2 SVGAGI (reference sequence). The CDR3 is 15 amino acids. V lost 9 bases and J lost 6, with 23 bases in between.

CDR3: CAISDVVNTEAFF. CDR3 bases: TGTGCCATCAGTGACGTGGTGAACACTGAAGCTTTCTTT. This chain joins TRBV10-3 and TRBJ1-1; no clear D gene. The CDR3 extends over 13 amino acids. Trimming shortened V by 3 bases and J by 0 bases, and 5 bases separated the two germline ends. Germline V gives CDR1 ENHRY, CDR2 SYGVKD.

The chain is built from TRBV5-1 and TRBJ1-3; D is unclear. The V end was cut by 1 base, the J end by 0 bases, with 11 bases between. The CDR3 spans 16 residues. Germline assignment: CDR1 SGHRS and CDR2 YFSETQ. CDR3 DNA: TGCGCCAGCAGCTTGTATGCAGTCCACTCTGGAAACACCATATATTTT. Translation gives CASSLYAVHSGNTIYF. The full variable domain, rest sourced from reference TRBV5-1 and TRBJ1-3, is KAGVTQTPRYLIKTRGQQVTLSCSPISGHRSVSWYQQTPGQGLQFLFEYFSETQRNKGNFPGRFSGRQFSNSRSEMNVSTLELGDSALYLCASSLYAVHSGNTIYFGEGSWLTVV.

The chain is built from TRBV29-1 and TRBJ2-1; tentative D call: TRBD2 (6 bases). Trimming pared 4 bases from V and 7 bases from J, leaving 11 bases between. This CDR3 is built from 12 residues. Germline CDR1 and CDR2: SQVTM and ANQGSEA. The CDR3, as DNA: TGCAGCGTTGGGAGGGTAGGGAATGAGCAGTTCTTC. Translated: CSVGRVGNEQFF.

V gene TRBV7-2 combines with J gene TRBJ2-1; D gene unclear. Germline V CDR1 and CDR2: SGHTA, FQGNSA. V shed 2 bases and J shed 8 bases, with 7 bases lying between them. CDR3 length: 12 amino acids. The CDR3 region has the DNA TGTGCCAGCAGCTTATTTTATGATGAGCAGTTCTTC. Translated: CASSLFYDEQFF.

The CDR3, as DNA: TGCGCCAGCAGCACCCGGGCCGGATACGAGCAGTACTTC. Amino acids: CASSTRAGYEQYF. The chain carries TRBV5-1 and TRBJ2-7; D is unresolved. Trimming took 4 bases from V and 4 from J, leaving 12 bases between them. The germline V gene has CDR1 SGHRS and CDR2 YFSETQ. The CDR3 extends over 13 amino acids.

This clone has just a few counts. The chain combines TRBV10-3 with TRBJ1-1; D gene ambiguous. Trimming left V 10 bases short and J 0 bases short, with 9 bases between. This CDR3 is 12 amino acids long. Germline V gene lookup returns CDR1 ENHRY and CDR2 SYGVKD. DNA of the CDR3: TGTGCCACTGAAAGCGTGAACACTGAAGCTTTCTTT. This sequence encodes CATESVNTEAFF.

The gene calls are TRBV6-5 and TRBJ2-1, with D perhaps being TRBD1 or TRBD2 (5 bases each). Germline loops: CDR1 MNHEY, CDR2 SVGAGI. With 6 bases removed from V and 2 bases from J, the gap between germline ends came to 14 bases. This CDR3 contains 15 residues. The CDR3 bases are TGTGCCAGCAGCCGGGGACCAGGGACCTACAATGAGCAGTTCTTC. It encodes CASSRGPGTYNEQFF.

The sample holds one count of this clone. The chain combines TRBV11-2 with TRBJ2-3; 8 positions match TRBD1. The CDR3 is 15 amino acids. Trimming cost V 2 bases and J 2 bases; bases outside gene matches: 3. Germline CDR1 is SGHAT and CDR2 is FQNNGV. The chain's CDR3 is CASSLPGQDTDTQYF. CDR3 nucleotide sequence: TGTGCCAGCAGCTTACCGGGACAGGACACAGATACGCAGTATTTT.

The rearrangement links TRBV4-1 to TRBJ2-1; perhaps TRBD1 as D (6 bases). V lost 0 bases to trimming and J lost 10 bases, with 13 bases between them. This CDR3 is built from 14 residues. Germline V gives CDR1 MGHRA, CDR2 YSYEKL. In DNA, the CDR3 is TGCGCCAGCAGCCAAGACAGGGGTCGAAAGGAGCAGTTCTTC. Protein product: CASSQDRGRKEQFF.

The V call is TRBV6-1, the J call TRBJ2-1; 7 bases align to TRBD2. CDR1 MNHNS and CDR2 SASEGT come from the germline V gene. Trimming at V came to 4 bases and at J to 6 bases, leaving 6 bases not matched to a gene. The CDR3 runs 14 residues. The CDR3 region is CASSAGGLSNEQFF. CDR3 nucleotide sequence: TGTGCCAGCAGTGCGGGAGGCCTCTCCAATGAGCAGTTCTTC.

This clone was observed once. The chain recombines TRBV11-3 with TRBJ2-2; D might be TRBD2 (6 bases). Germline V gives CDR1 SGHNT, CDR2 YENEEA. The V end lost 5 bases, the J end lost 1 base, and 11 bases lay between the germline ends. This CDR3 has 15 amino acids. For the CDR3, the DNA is TGTGCCAGCAGCCCCGGGGACTTGAACACCGGGGAGCTGTTTTTT. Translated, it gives CASSPGDLNTGELFF.

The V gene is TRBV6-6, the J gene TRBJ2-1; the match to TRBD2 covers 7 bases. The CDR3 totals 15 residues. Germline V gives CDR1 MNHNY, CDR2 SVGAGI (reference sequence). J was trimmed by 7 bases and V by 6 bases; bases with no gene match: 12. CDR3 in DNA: TGTGCCAGCAGGACGGGACGGGGGGTTGTGAATGAGCAGTTCTTC. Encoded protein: CASRTGRGVVNEQFF.

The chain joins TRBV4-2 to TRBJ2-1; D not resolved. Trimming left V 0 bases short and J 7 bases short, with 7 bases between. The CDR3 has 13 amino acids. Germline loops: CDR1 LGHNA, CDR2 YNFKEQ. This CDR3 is CASSQEVVNEQFF. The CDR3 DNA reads TGTGCCAGCAGCCAAGAAGTGGTAAATGAGCAGTTCTTC.

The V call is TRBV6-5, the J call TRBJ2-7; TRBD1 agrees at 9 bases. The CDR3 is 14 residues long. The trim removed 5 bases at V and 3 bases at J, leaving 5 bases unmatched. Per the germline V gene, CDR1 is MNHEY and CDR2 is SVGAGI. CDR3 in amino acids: CASSPTGQGYEQYF. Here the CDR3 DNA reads TGTGCCAGCAGTCCAACGGGACAGGGCTACGAGCAGTACTTC.

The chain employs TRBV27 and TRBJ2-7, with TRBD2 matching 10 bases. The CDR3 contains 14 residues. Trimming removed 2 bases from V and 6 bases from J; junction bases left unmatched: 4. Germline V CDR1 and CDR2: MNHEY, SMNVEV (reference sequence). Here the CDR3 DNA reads TGTGCCAGCAGTTTAGCCCCTAGCGGGAGCGAGCAGTACTTC. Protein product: CASSLAPSGSEQYF.